This T cell receptor beta chain was observed in a study of spatial heterogeneity in lung cancer. Overall study: Where present, follow-up PBMC were sequenced a median of roughly 2 years after resection.

Deletions cut 4 bases from V and 2 bases from J, with 11 bases between. The CDR3 extends over 14 amino acids. Time point indicated: blood at routine non-recurrence follow-up after resection. Sequencing was performed on whole RNA extracted from tumor and nontumor lung tissue, or from frozen PBMC, and the material was left unsorted. This clonotype came up many times. No antigen is known for it. Overall study results and limits: Tumor TCRs that were ubiquitous and expanded showed up in blood more at resection than follow-up.

Carried by each TCR cDNA molecule was a unique molecular identifier. TCRdb reprocessed the 5' RACE reads via MiXCR and lists one record per CDR3 protein. The repertoire consists of fewer than 100,000 distinct CDR3 sequences, with 15% to 20% occurring once and the leading ten covering just over 20%. Here the sequenced sample was PBMCs, taken at follow-up. The gene calls are TRBV12-3 or TRBV12-4 and TRBJ1-1, with a tentative D call TRBD1 (6 bases). The clonotype originates from a male donor with early-stage non-small cell lung cancer. The CDR3 nucleotides are TGTGCCAGCAGTTGGAACAGGGTAAACACTGAAGCTTTCTTT. Amino acids: CASSWNRVNTEAFF.